These 22 T cell receptor beta chains were all obtained from the same sample, sequenced in a study of Graves' ophthalmopathy and Graves' hyperthyroidism. Scientists amplified the TCR beta CDR3 regions from RNA transcripts. RT-PCR was first run with HTBI primers, then multiplex PCR in a second round. TCRdb analysed the multiplex PCR reads with MiXCR anew, one entry per CDR3 protein. The sample holds around 1,000,000 distinct CDR3 sequences; 35% to 45% are singletons and the top ten take 11%. Sequenced material: peripheral blood or thyroid tissue (not recorded which). The receptors stem from an adult man with Graves' hyperthyroidism.

CDR3 sequence: CASGLKLYEQYF. The CDR3 DNA reads as TGCGCCAGCGGTCTGAAACTGTACGAGCAGTACTTC. The chain carries TRBV10-2 and TRBJ2-7; D remains unclear. The V and J ends lost 8 bases and 4 bases respectively, with 12 bases between them. Germline V CDR1 and CDR2: WSHSY, SAAADI. The CDR3 has 12 residues.

Comments on this clonotype: Possible read error: a much larger clone is one base away. V and J are TRBV7-2 and TRBJ2-5; the D is unclear. CDR3 size: 14 residues. Germline V gives CDR1 SGHTA, CDR2 FQGNSA. The CDR3 here is CASSPQLVGEAQYF. The CDR3 nucleotides read TGTGCCAGCAGCCCGCAGTTGGTAGGAGAGGCCCAGTACTTC.

This clonotype was seen many times. The V gene is TRBV20-1, the J gene TRBJ2-5; TRBD2 matches 7 bases. In germline, CDR1 is DFQATT, CDR2 SNEGSKA (reference sequence). J gave up 3 bases and V 3 bases, and 10 bases lay outside the gene matches. The CDR3 runs to 15 residues. The CDR3 DNA is TGCAGTGCTAGCCCCCCGTCAGGGAGGGAAGAGACCCAGTACTTC. Amino acid sequence: CSASPPSGREETQYF.

This clonotype was observed a few times. The chain couples TRBV4-3 to TRBJ2-7, with D perhaps TRBD1 or TRBD2 (5 bases each). Germline-derived CDR1 and CDR2 are LGHNA and YSLEER. CDR3 size: 17 residues. V dropped 1 base and J dropped 2 bases, with 18 bases sitting between them. The chain's CDR3 is CASSQGVRRTPTYEQYF. For the CDR3, the DNA is TGCGCCAGCAGCCAAGGGGTCAGGAGGACACCCACCTACGAGCAGTACTTC.

This clonotype was found many times. This chain uses TRBV5-1 with TRBJ2-5; the D gene is possibly TRBD1 (6 bases). CDR1 and CDR2 from the germline V gene are SGHRS and YFSETQ. Trimming shortened V by 5 bases and J by 3 bases, and 14 bases separated the two germline ends. The CDR3 covers 14 residues. The CDR3: CASRLTGPKETQYF. The DNA for the CDR3 is TGCGCCAGCAGACTCACAGGGCCGAAAGAGACCCAGTACTTC.

This clonotype appeared many times. The chain couples TRBV12-3 or TRBV12-4 to TRBJ2-7; D not certain. V was clipped by 2 bases and J by 6 bases, with 11 bases between them. This CDR3 has 13 residues. CDR3: CASSLIGIREQYF. The CDR3 region has the DNA TGTGCCAGCAGTTTAATTGGGATACGCGAGCAGTACTTC.

Many counts were recorded for this clonotype. This rearrangement joins TRBV20-1 to TRBJ2-2; D not resolved. Trimming shortened V by 0 bases and J by 4 bases, and 0 bases separated the two germline ends. CDR3 length equals 11 residues. Germline values: CDR1 DFQATT, CDR2 SNEGSKA (reference sequence). The CDR3 bases are TGCAGTGCTAGAGACACCGGGGAGCTGTTTTTT. Amino acid sequence: CSARDTGELFF.

This clonotype was detected ten times or more. V is TRBV6-5 and J is TRBJ1-2; TRBD1 might be the D (5 bases). With 10 bases removed from V and 5 bases from J, the gap between germline ends came to 14 bases. CDR1 is MNHEY and CDR2 is SVGAGI in the germline V gene. The CDR3 totals 12 residues. The CDR3 spells CAIGGRAYGYTF. The DNA of the CDR3 is TGTGCCATCGGGGGACGCGCTTATGGCTACACCTTC.

At least ten counts were recorded for this clonotype. The V gene is TRBV7-2, the J gene TRBJ2-7, with a weak D call TRBD1 (5 bases). Trimming cost V 8 bases and J 3 bases, with 11 bases left between them. CDR1 and CDR2 from the germline V gene are SGHTA and FQGNSA. CDR3 length: 12 amino acids. This CDR3 is CASGASLYEQYF. CDR3 coding DNA: TGTGCCAGCGGGGCCAGCCTCTACGAGCAGTACTTC. Together with reference TRBV7-2 and TRBJ2-7, the CDR3 gives the full variable domain: GAGVSQSPSNKVTEKGKDVELRCDPISGHTALYWYRQSLGQGLEFLIYFQGNSAPDKSGLPSDRFSAERTGGSVSTLTIQRTQQEDSAVYLCASGASLYEQYFGPGTRLTVT.

The chain uses TRBV24-1 and TRBJ2-5, with TRBD2 matching 7 bases. CDR1 KGHDR and CDR2 SFDVKD come from the germline V gene. The CDR3 is made up of 17 amino acids. Germline trimming cut 1 base from V and 4 bases from J; bases unmatched to any gene: 11. CDR3 in DNA: TGTGCCACCAGTGATTTCCGCGGGAGAATGTCTGGAGAGACCCAGTACTTC. Its protein product is CATSDFRGRMSGETQYF.

The gene calls are TRBV6-6 and TRBJ2-5, with 11 bases aligning to TRBD1. Germline CDR1 is MNHNY and CDR2 is SVGAGI (reference sequence). V lost 3 bases and J lost 4; bases outside the gene matches: 10. This CDR3 contains 17 residues. The CDR3 reads CASSYTGQGAGVETQYF. In nucleotides, the CDR3 is TGTGCCAGCAGTTATACCGGACAGGGGGCTGGCGTAGAGACCCAGTACTTC.

The genes are TRBV5-5 and TRBJ1-1; D not resolved. V gave up 4 bases and J gave up 0 bases, with 7 bases separating them. CDR3 length: 13 residues. Germline V gene sequence: CDR1 SGHKS, CDR2 YYEKEE (reference sequence). CDR3 nucleotide sequence: TGTGCCAGCAGCCGTTTATTGAACACTGAAGCTTTCTTT. Translation gives CASSRLLNTEAFF. Complete variable domain (other parts from reference TRBV5-5 and TRBJ1-1): DAGVTQSPTHLIKTRGQQVTLRCSPISGHKSVSWYQQVLGQGPQFIFQYYEKEERGRGNFPDRFSARQFPNYSSELNVNALLLGDSALYLCASSRLLNTEAFFGQGTRLTVV.

This clonotype was seen ten or more times. The rearrangement uses TRBV28 and TRBJ1-1; D remains unclear. CDR1 and CDR2 from the germline V gene are MDHEN and SYDVKM. This CDR3 has 12 residues. V lost 8 bases to trimming and J lost 9 bases, with 16 bases between them. The CDR3 protein is CASESMGSKAFF. CDR3 DNA sequence: TGTGCCAGCGAGAGTATGGGGAGCAAAGCTTTCTTT.

In this sample, this clonotype turned up a few times. The rearrangement links TRBV2 to TRBJ2-7; 7 bases align to TRBD1. CDR3 length equals 13 residues. The V gene end was trimmed by 6 bases and the J gene end by 5 bases; junction bases not matched to a gene: 7. Germline CDR1 and CDR2: SNHLY and FYNNEI. The DNA for the CDR3 is TGTGCCAGCAGACTACAGGGGTCCCACGAGCAGTACTTC. Translation: CASRLQGSHEQYF.

This clonotype was counted ten times or more. V is TRBV7-9 and J is TRBJ2-2, with D possibly being TRBD1 (7 bases). Trimming shortened V by 7 bases and J by 6 bases, and 21 bases separated the two germline ends. CDR3 length equals 16 residues. The germline CDR1 and CDR2 sequences are SEHNR and FQNEAQ (reference sequence). The CDR3 region is CASKPSGQGGAGELFF. CDR3 sequence (DNA): TGTGCCAGCAAACCCAGCGGCCAGGGGGGAGCCGGGGAGCTGTTTTTT.

A word on this clonotype: Since a much larger clone is just one base distant, this may be a read error. This sequence joins TRBV7-2 and TRBJ2-5; 9 bases align to TRBD1. V shed 1 base, J shed 9 bases, and the junction held 6 bases outside the gene matches. The CDR3 covers 14 residues. Germline loops: CDR1 SGHTA, CDR2 FQGNSA. CDR3 sequence (DNA): TGTGCCAGCAGCTTAGGGGACAGGGCCGTCGCCCAGTACTTC. Its translation: CASSLGDRAVAQYF.

This clonotype occurred many times. The V gene is TRBV12-3 or TRBV12-4, the J gene TRBJ1-4, with D hard to call. Trimming left V 6 bases short and J 5 bases short, with 13 bases between. There are 14 residues in the CDR3. The CDR3 nucleotides are TGTGCCAGCAGCACCGGGCCGATGAATGAAAAACTGTTTTTT. Its protein product is CASSTGPMNEKLFF.

Ten or more counts support this clonotype. This chain joins TRBV5-5 and TRBJ2-5; D uncertain. This CDR3 region has 14 residues. The V end lost 3 bases, the J end lost 2 bases, and 11 bases lay between the germline ends. Germline CDR1 and CDR2: SGHKS and YYEKEE (reference sequence). CDR3 DNA sequence: TGTGCCAGCAGCTGGGTGGACGGACAAGAGACCCAGTACTTC. It yields the protein CASSWVDGQETQYF.

This clonotype was detected only a few times. J is TRBJ2-5 and V is TRBV6-5; 9 bases match TRBD1. The V gene's germline CDR1 is MNHEY and CDR2 SVGAGI. The CDR3 is 16 amino acids. V lost 7 bases to trimming and J lost 7 bases; unmatched junction nucleotides: 16. The CDR3 loop is CASTNPRRDRVGTQYF. Written as DNA, the CDR3 is TGTGCCAGCACGAACCCGCGCCGGGACAGGGTCGGGACCCAGTACTTC.

This clonotype occurred a few times. This chain uses TRBV5-6 with TRBJ1-1, with D uncertain. CDR1 is SGHDT and CDR2 is YYEEEE in the germline V gene. The CDR3 runs 14 residues. Deletions cut 2 bases from V and 6 bases from J, with 14 bases between. In DNA, the CDR3 is TGTGCCAGCAGCTTTTTCCGGCAAGGTTCTGAAGCTTTCTTT. The encoded protein is CASSFFRQGSEAFF.

J is TRBJ1-5 and V is TRBV5-1; 7 nucleotides agree with TRBD1. The V gene end was trimmed by 0 bases and the J gene end by 5 bases; junction bases not matched to a gene: 5. Germline CDR1 SGHRS, CDR2 YFSETQ. The CDR3 has 15 amino acids. The CDR3 DNA reads TGCGCCAGCAGCTTGGGGGACAGACCCTATCAGCCCCAGCATTTT. This sequence encodes CASSLGDRPYQPQHF.

The chain carries TRBV30 and TRBJ2-2, with a possible D match to TRBD2 (5 bases). The CDR3 totals 14 residues. CDR1 GTSNPN and CDR2 SVGIG come from the germline V gene (reference sequence). The CDR3 is CAHEAYTGTGELFF. Here the CDR3 DNA reads TGTGCTCACGAAGCGTATACGGGAACCGGGGAGCTGTTTTTT.